Listed here are 3 T cell receptor beta chains from one sample, sequenced in a study of vaccination and CD4 T cells after COVID-19. No antigen has been assigned to these receptors. CD4+ T cells that had been cultured provided DNA sequenced with the Oncomine TCR Beta short-read assay. TCRdb ran MiXCR on the PCR reads and lists one entry per CDR3 protein. Of about 15,000 distinct CDR3 sequences in the sample, roughly half are singletons; the top ten hold about 13%. Treatment indicated: roughly ten-day PBMC culture with coronavirus spike peptide pools or control peptides (ViraFEST assay). Sequencing used CD4+ T cells from blood, cultured in vitro. These receptor sequences come from a human donor who had recovered from COVID-19.

A few counts support this clonotype. This rearrangement joins TRBV7-2 to TRBJ1-1; D gene ambiguous. The germline V gene encodes CDR1 SGHTA and CDR2 FQGNSA. This CDR3 contains 14 residues. Trimming cost V 6 bases and J 1 base, with 12 bases left between them. CDR3 protein: CASSKGGPNTEAFF. The CDR3 coding sequence is TGTGCCAGCAGTAAGGGAGGTCCGAACACTGAAGCTTTCTTT.

The chain couples TRBV18 to TRBJ1-1; 10 bases agree with TRBD1. The germline gives CDR1 KGHSH, CDR2 LQKENI. Trimming cost V 3 bases and J 3 bases; bases outside gene matches: 10. The CDR3 sequence is 17 residues long. CDR3 DNA sequence: TGTGCCAGCTCACCTCGGGCGACAGGGGGCGTAGACACTGAAGCTTTCTTT. Residues: CASSPRATGGVDTEAFF.

This sequence joins TRBV19 and TRBJ2-3, with D unclear. CDR3 length equals 13 residues. CDR1 LNHDA and CDR2 SQIVND come from the germline V gene (reference sequence). The V and J ends lost 3 bases and 7 bases respectively, with 11 bases between them. CDR3 in DNA: TGTGCCAGTAGTATCGGACCCGCAAATACGCAGTATTTT. This encodes CASSIGPANTQYF.